The clone carrying this T cell receptor beta chain came up a few times. What it recognizes is unknown. The sample is drawn from a study of T cell repertoires in cytomegalovirus infection. Overall study context: Well-studied HLA-B-restricted CMV epitopes were used in the study alongside recently identified HLA-C-restricted ones. Carrying CMV and the relevant HLA type showed in public TCR beta signatures. General study results and limits: Within the response measured ex vivo, HLA-C-restricted CMV-specific TCR beta clonotypes were dominant.

Each CDR3 protein gets one entry after TCRdb re-called the reads with MiXCR. The table has 200,000 or so distinct CDR3 sequences, 35% to 45% seen once; the top ten hold approximately 60%. This CDR3 comprises 14 residues. Trimming took 2 bases from V and 7 from J, leaving 11 bases between them. Germline values: CDR1 SGHAT, CDR2 FQNNGV. This rearrangement joins TRBV11-2 to TRBJ1-4; D is ambiguous. Source: CD8+ T cells from cultured PBMCs, taken from culture after CMV antigen stimulation. This TCR was sampled from a human donor in good health (CMV status not recorded). Some clones in this sample may be carry-over from other donors' samples. The CDR3 loop reads CASSLNTRGEKLFF. The DNA for the CDR3 is TGTGCCAGCAGCTTAAACACGCGGGGTGAAAAACTGTTTTTT.